The 9 T cell receptor beta chains below were found in one sample sequenced in a study of blood T cell repertoires in COVID-19. The repertoire was sequenced with immunoSEQ multiplex PCR; TCRdb's copy has only in-frame clones and lacks some. The data show about 170,000 clones, 65% to 85% seen once. The sample taken for sequencing was peripheral blood. These receptor sequences come from a woman of 80 years or more with active or convalescent COVID-19.

The chain links TRBV19 to TRBJ1-5, with 7 bases identical to TRBD1. Trimming took 10 bases from V and 3 from J; bases not matched to a gene: 12. This CDR3 is built from 15 residues. Germline CDR1 and CDR2: LNHDA and SQIVND (reference sequence). The CDR3 reads CATKDAGTANQPQHF. Written as DNA, the CDR3 is TGTGCCACTAAAGATGCCGGGACAGCCAATCAGCCCCAGCATTTT.

This sequence joins TRBV30 and TRBJ2-7, with TRBD1 identical over 7 bases. This CDR3 has 11 amino acids. Germline CDR1 GTSNPN, CDR2 SVGIG (reference sequence). Trimming removed 8 bases from V and 6 bases from J; junction bases left unmatched: 7. CDR3 nucleotide sequence: TGTGCCGCCCGGGACAGAGGCGAGCAGTACTTC. It codes for CAARDRGEQYF.

The chain combines TRBV18 with TRBJ2-7; 9 nucleotides agree with TRBD2. The germline V gene has CDR1 KGHSH and CDR2 LQKENI. The CDR3 is 19 residues long. Trimming at V came to 0 bases and at J to 0 bases, leaving 12 bases not matched to a gene. The CDR3 sequence: CASSPPVSSGATTSYEQYF. The CDR3 DNA is TGTGCCAGCTCACCACCGGTTTCTAGCGGGGCCACGACCTCCTACGAGCAGTACTTC.

The chain links TRBV19 to TRBJ2-1, with D perhaps TRBD1 (5 bases). Germline values: CDR1 LNHDA, CDR2 SQIVND (reference sequence). The CDR3 is 15 residues long. V lost 8 bases, J lost 0 bases, and 14 bases lay in between. The CDR3 region is CASRLGQSSYNEQFF. The CDR3 DNA is TGTGCCAGTCGCTTGGGGCAAAGCTCCTACAATGAGCAGTTCTTC.

This clone was seen only a few times. The rearrangement links TRBV4-2 to TRBJ1-4; no reliable D call. The CDR3 spans 15 residues. Trimming stripped 1 base from V and 4 bases from J, with 10 bases between. Germline values: CDR1 LGHNA, CDR2 YNFKEQ. This CDR3 is CASSQVYGYNEKLFF. Written as DNA, the CDR3 is TGTGCCAGCAGCCAAGTATACGGTTATAATGAAAAACTGTTTTTT.

The genes are TRBV11-2 and TRBJ2-2; the match to TRBD1 covers 9 bases. Trimming removed 6 bases from V and 4 bases from J; junction bases left unmatched: 3. This CDR3 comprises 14 residues. CDR1 is SGHAT, CDR2 FQNNGV, per germline. The CDR3 reads CASRWDRATGELFF. The DNA for the CDR3 is TGTGCCAGCAGATGGGACAGGGCCACCGGGGAGCTGTTTTTT.

The chain recombines TRBV5-1 with TRBJ2-3; TRBD2 matches 13 bases. The V and J ends lost 4 bases and 0 bases, in that order; junction bases with no gene match: 8. The CDR3 sequence is 18 residues long. Germline lookup yields CDR1 SGHRS and CDR2 YFSETQ. The CDR3 DNA is TGCGCCAGCAGCACAGGACTAGCGGGGGCCCTTAGCACAGATACGCAGTATTTT. As protein: CASSTGLAGALSTDTQYF.

The genes are TRBV6-5 and TRBJ2-5, with TRBD1 as a possible D gene (6 bases). Germline V gives CDR1 MNHEY, CDR2 SVGAGI. This CDR3 contains 13 residues. Trimming took off 8 bases at V and 2 bases at J, with 12 bases between the two ends. CDR3 DNA: TGTGCCAGCGCTCCGACAGGACAAGAGACCCAGTACTTC. As protein: CASAPTGQETQYF.

The V call is TRBV29-1, the J call TRBJ1-2; the match to TRBD1 covers 8 bases. Germline loops: CDR1 SQVTM, CDR2 ANQGSEA. This CDR3 is 12 amino acids long. J gave up 2 bases and V 7 bases, and 3 bases lay outside the gene matches. The CDR3: CSERTGNYGYTF. CDR3 nucleotides: TGCAGCGAGCGGACAGGGAACTATGGCTACACCTTC.